The next 2 T cell receptor beta chains were all read from a single sample in a study of cytomegalovirus exposure and HLA in healthy donors. PCR primers comprised 60 Vbeta and 13 Jbeta primers. The protocol was immunoSEQ multiplex PCR, while the TCRdb copy is restricted to in-frame clones and leaves out a portion. Of under 130,000 clones listed, around 80% are singletons. The sample taken for sequencing was PBMCs. The receptors shown here come from a man aged 35 to 55 in good health and CMV-seropositive.

The rearrangement joins TRBV19 to TRBJ2-2, with a weak D call TRBD1 (5 bases). Deletions cut 4 bases from V and 7 bases from J, with 10 bases between. The CDR3 consists of 13 residues. Per germline, CDR1 LNHDA and CDR2 SQIVND (reference sequence). Here the CDR3 reads CASSRSRDGELFF. The CDR3 nucleotides are TGTGCCAGTAGTAGGTCCAGGGACGGGGAGCTGTTTTTT.

This clone was observed a single time. This sequence joins TRBV7-2 and TRBJ2-2, with 8 bases lining up with TRBD2. V lost 6 bases and J lost 5; bases outside the gene matches: 11. The CDR3 runs to 16 residues. Germline loops: CDR1 SGHTA, CDR2 FQGNSA. The CDR3 DNA reads as TGTGCCAGCAGGCACCCGCGGGGGGCATGGACCGGGGAGCTGTTTTTT. Encoded protein: CASRHPRGAWTGELFF.